One sample yielded the 14 T cell receptor beta chains listed below, sequenced in a study of T cell changes during pregnancy in multiple sclerosis. Sequencing used immunoSEQ multiplex PCR; TCRdb keeps in-frame clones, though not all of them. The sample includes over 35,000 clones, over 75% seen only once; the top ten take over 6.5%. Sequencing used CD8+ T cells from peripheral blood mononuclear cells, obtained before pregnancy. These receptors were taken from a female donor with multiple sclerosis, enrolled in a pregnancy study.

This clone has only one observation. The chain recombines TRBV5-5 with TRBJ1-1; D ambiguous. Trimming stripped 2 bases from V and 10 bases from J, with 18 bases between. The CDR3 has 14 residues. Germline V gene data show CDR1 as SGHKS and CDR2 as YYEKEE (reference sequence). CDR3 nucleotides: TGTGCCAGCAGCTTAACGCGCCCGGCGGATCCAGCTTTCTTT. Its translation is CASSLTRPADPAFF.

The rearrangement joins TRBV4-1 to TRBJ1-1, with D maybe TRBD1 (6 bases). The germline V gene encodes CDR1 MGHRA and CDR2 YSYEKL. Trimming took off 4 bases at V and 5 bases at J, with 14 bases between the two ends. The CDR3 totals 14 residues. CDR3 residues: CASSPGQPATEAFF. CDR3 coding DNA: TGCGCCAGCAGCCCCGGACAGCCTGCAACTGAAGCTTTCTTT.

This clone was counted a single time. This chain uses TRBV29-1 with TRBJ2-5; TRBD2 agrees at 10 bases. The germline CDR1 and CDR2 sequences are SQVTM and ANQGSEA. The CDR3 totals 15 residues. J gave up 4 bases and V 7 bases, and 12 bases lay outside the gene matches. Here the CDR3 reads CSGLSTSGSGETQYF. In DNA form, the CDR3 reads TGCAGCGGACTTTCGACTAGCGGGTCAGGAGAGACCCAGTACTTC.

The chain employs TRBV6-1 and TRBJ2-1, with 11 bases identical to TRBD2. Germline values: CDR1 MNHNS, CDR2 SASEGT. V lost 2 bases, J lost 12 bases, and 9 bases stayed unmatched. This CDR3 has 15 residues. CDR3 DNA sequence: TGTGCCAGCAGTGAATTAGCGGGAGGGCCGAGTGCGCAGTTCTTC. Protein: CASSELAGGPSAQFF.

The chain couples TRBV7-8 to TRBJ2-5, with TRBD2 matching over 7 bases. V shed 1 base and J 3 bases; nucleotides not matched to a gene: 5. The CDR3 spans 15 residues. Germline V gives CDR1 SGHVS, CDR2 FQNEAQ. The DNA for the CDR3 is TGTGCCAGCAGCTTAGAAAGCGGGATGGAAGAGACCCAGTACTTC. Translated, it gives CASSLESGMEETQYF.

The rearrangement links TRBV27 to TRBJ1-5, with 10 nucleotides matching TRBD1. This CDR3 has 12 amino acids. Germline loops: CDR1 MNHEY, CDR2 SMNVEV (reference sequence). V was pared by 8 bases and J by 5 bases, with 0 bases of the junction left unmatched. This CDR3 reads CASGTGDQPQHF. The DNA for the CDR3 is TGTGCCAGCGGGACAGGGGATCAGCCCCAGCATTTT.

The CDR3 DNA is TGTGCCAGCAGCGGCGGACAGGGGGGGACCGGGGAGCTGTTTTTT. Its protein product is CASSGGQGGTGELFF. The rearrangement links TRBV11-2 to TRBJ2-2, with TRBD1 identical over 10 bases. Trimming at V came to 5 bases and at J to 5 bases, leaving 5 bases not matched to a gene. CDR1 and CDR2 (germline): SGHAT, FQNNGV. The CDR3 is 15 amino acids.

This CDR3 reads CSVQTGYNEQFF. The CDR3 DNA is TGCAGCGTGCAGACAGGGTACAATGAGCAGTTCTTC. The rearrangement links TRBV29-1 to TRBJ2-1; TRBD1 agrees at 7 bases. The length of the CDR3 is 12 residues. Losses at the gene ends were 6 bases for V and 4 bases for J; bases not matched to a gene: 3. Germline CDR1 SQVTM, CDR2 ANQGSEA.

The CDR3 is CASSYYEGYEQYF. For the CDR3, the DNA is TGTGCCAGCAGTTACTACGAGGGATACGAGCAGTACTTC. The chain combines TRBV6-5 with TRBJ2-7; possible D gene TRBD2, 5 bases. Germline values: CDR1 MNHEY, CDR2 SVGAGI. Trimming removed 1 base from V and 4 bases from J, with 8 bases in between. This CDR3 spans 13 amino acids.

The chain combines TRBV2 with TRBJ2-5; the D is unclear. Germline CDR1 reads SNHLY; CDR2 reads FYNNEI. V was cut by 4 bases and J by 0 bases, with 9 bases left in between. This CDR3 comprises 14 residues. CDR3 coding DNA: TGTGCCAGCAGTGGAGTCTCCCACCAAGAGACCCAGTACTTC. This translates into CASSGVSHQETQYF.

The chain links TRBV7-8 to TRBJ2-2, with D tentatively TRBD2 (6 bases). Germline V lookup: CDR1 SGHVS, CDR2 FQNEAQ. The CDR3 is 16 amino acids. V shed 1 base and J shed 3 bases, with 12 bases lying between them. The CDR3 nucleotides are TGTGCCAGCAGCTTAGATCGGGGGTGGGACACCGGGGAGCTGTTTTTT. It specifies CASSLDRGWDTGELFF.

This clone was counted only a few times. The V call is TRBV19, the J call TRBJ2-7; D may be TRBD2 (5 bases). Germline lookup yields CDR1 LNHDA and CDR2 SQIVND (reference sequence). Trimming stripped 5 bases from V and 3 bases from J, with 17 bases between. The CDR3 is 15 amino acids. The CDR3, as DNA: TGTGCCAGTAGTGGGAGAGCTAGGGAGAACTACGAGCAGTACTTC. Protein sequence: CASSGRARENYEQYF.

V and J are TRBV28 and TRBJ1-3; a possible D gene is TRBD1 (6 bases). The CDR3 runs 13 residues. Germline V CDR1 and CDR2: MDHEN, SYDVKM. V lost 2 bases, J lost 10 bases, and 12 bases lay in between. CDR3 in DNA: TGTGCCAGCAGTTTAACGGGCCAGGGGACCATATATTTT. Translation gives CASSLTGQGTIYF.

This chain joins TRBV15 and TRBJ2-1, with D unresolved. V lost 1 base and J lost 1, with 11 bases in between. This CDR3 is built from 16 residues. The germline CDR1 and CDR2 sequences are LNHNV and YYDKDF (reference sequence). CDR3 loop: CATSRVPGASYNEQFF. In DNA form, the CDR3 reads TGTGCCACCAGCAGAGTTCCGGGTGCGTCCTACAATGAGCAGTTCTTC.